The clone carrying this TCR beta chain appeared a few times. The antigen is unknown. Next came a second PCR, run for about 6 to 12 cycles, which used a sample-barcoded 5' primer along with a J-beta primer mix. MiXCR, run by TCRdb on the 5' RACE reads, gives a single entry per CDR3 protein. The profile covers 1.5 million to 2 million distinct CDR3 sequences, with 28% appearing a single time and 7.7% taken by the ten largest. V shed 2 bases and J shed 7 bases, with 14 bases lying between them. Germline V CDR1 and CDR2: LGHDT, YNNKEL (reference sequence). This CDR3 contains 14 residues. The sample originates from a study of blood T cells in healthy people across ages. Study-wide findings and caveats: Strong correlation was found linking TCR beta diversity to naive T cell percentage.

The clonotype was recovered from a woman under 40 in good health. Sequencing was carried out using blood. The chain links TRBV3-1 to TRBJ2-5; perhaps TRBD1 as D (5 bases). CDR3: CASSQSRGSVTQYF. The DNA for the CDR3 is TGTGCCAGCAGCCAAAGTAGGGGCTCTGTGACCCAGTACTTC.